The entry that follows covers one T cell receptor beta chain sequence. Original methodology: Estimated nucleated cell counts came from reference gene primer amplification. Sequencing was performed with immunoSEQ multiplex PCR; in TCRdb, only in-frame clones are kept and a portion is missing. V and J calls and clone size are copied from that table; D and trimming were computed from the DNA. This table holds just over 250,000 clones, 70% to 90% found once. These data originate in a study of blood T cell repertoires in COVID-19. At the level of the study: The United States, Italy and Spain supplied acute and convalescent COVID-19 samples. PBMCs, B-cell-depleted T cells, or T cells were the source of the cDNA or gDNA that made up the material.

The CDR3 runs to 13 residues. V shed 5 bases, J shed 3 bases, and the junction held 4 bases outside the gene matches. Germline assignment: CDR1 MNHEY and CDR2 SMNVEV (reference sequence). The chain combines TRBV27 with TRBJ2-7, with TRBD2 matching 7 bases. The clonotype comes from a woman aged 45-65 years with acute or convalescent COVID-19. Sequences were obtained from peripheral blood. The CDR3 loop is CASSLAVDYEQYF. In nucleotides, the CDR3 is TGTGCCAGCAGTCTAGCGGTTGACTACGAGCAGTACTTC.